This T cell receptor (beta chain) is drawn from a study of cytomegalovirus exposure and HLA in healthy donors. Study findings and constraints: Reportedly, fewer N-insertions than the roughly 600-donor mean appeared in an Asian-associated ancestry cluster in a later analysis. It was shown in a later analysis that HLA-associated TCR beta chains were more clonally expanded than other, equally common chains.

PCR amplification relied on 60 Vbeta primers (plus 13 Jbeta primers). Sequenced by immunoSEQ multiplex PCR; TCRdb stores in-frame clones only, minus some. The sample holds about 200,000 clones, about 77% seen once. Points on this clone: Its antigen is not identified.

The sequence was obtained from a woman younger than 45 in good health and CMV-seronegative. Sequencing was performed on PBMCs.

The DNA of the CDR3 is TGTGCCAGCAGCTTAACCAGGGGGAACACTGAAGCTTTCTTT. This encodes CASSLTRGNTEAFF. The V call is TRBV11-2, the J call TRBJ1-1, with D perhaps TRBD1 (6 bases). The CDR3 consists of 14 residues. The V gene lost 2 bases and the J gene lost 1 base, with 8 bases spanning the gap. Germline-derived CDR1 and CDR2 are SGHAT and FQNNGV. Together with reference TRBV11-2 and TRBJ1-1, the CDR3 gives the full variable domain: EAGVAQSPRYKIIEKRQSVAFWCNPISGHATLYWYQQILGQGPKLLIQFQNNGVVDDSQLPKDRFSAERLKGVDSTLKIQPAKLEDSAVYLCASSLTRGNTEAFFGQGTRLTVV.